This TCR beta chain originates from a study of T cell changes during pregnancy in multiple sclerosis (dated by TCRdb to between 2018 and 2021). Turning to the overall study: In women with multiple sclerosis, the researchers looked at how the T cell repertoire shifted as pregnancy progressed.

This clone came up a few times. It lacks a known antigen. There are no base qualities to consult, and no much larger clone falls within one base. Libraries were built with the immunoSEQ multiplex PCR assay. TCRdb took this table from immuneACCESS and kept in-frame rearrangements with V and J called. Such tables lack part of the clones; where checked against another copy, unresolved V genes explain under half of the gap, and the rest is unexplained. The sample profile shows 40,000 to 45,000 clones; 89% of them were found once. The ten largest clones add up to about 1.2% of the sample. CDR1 and CDR2 were assigned from the germline V gene (reference sequence) as GTSNPN and SVGIG. The CDR3 covers 14 residues, taking in both the cysteine and the phenylalanine. Only the CDR3 part of the read is kept: 42 bases, read in frame from the first base. Trimming takes 3 bases off V and 1 base off J; junction bases not matched to a gene: 4.

This sequence originates from a female donor with multiple sclerosis, enrolled in a pregnancy study. The receptor chain draws on TRBV30 and TRBJ1-2; TRBD1 fits 8 bases in the junction. The sample here was CD4+ T cells from peripheral blood mononuclear cells, taken in the first trimester of pregnancy. The CDR3 protein sequence reads: CAWRGTGFNYGYTF. The nucleotide sequence is given as TGTGCCTGGAGGGGGACAGGATTTAACTATGGCTACACCTTC.